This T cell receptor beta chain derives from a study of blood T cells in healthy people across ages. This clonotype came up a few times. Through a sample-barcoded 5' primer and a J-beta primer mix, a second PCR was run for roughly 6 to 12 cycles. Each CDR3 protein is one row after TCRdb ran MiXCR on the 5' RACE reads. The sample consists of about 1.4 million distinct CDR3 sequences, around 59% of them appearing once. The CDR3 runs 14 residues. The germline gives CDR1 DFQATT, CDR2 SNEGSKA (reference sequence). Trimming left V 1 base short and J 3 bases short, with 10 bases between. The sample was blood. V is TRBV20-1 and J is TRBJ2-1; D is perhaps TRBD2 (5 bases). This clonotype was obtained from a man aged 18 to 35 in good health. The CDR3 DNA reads TGCAGTGCTAGAGGGGCAGGACTCTACAATGAGCAGTTCTTC. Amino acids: CSARGAGLYNEQFF.